The rows below give T cell receptor beta chains drawn from one sample of a study of T cell repertoires in cytomegalovirus infection. These receptors' antigens are unknown. TCRdb called the reads again in MiXCR, with one record for every CDR3 protein. The sample includes around 900,000 distinct CDR3 sequences, roughly a third seen only once; the top ten take around 15%. The material sequenced was cultured CD8+ T cells from PBMCs, taken from culture after CMV antigen stimulation. Receptor source: a human donor in good health (CMV status not recorded). Some clones in this sample may be carry-over from other donors' samples. Both conserved end residues are part of each CDR3. The order of the fields is J gene, V gene, CDR3 length, clone size, D gene, CDR3 DNA, CDR3 protein. The D gene is left open where the match is weak. The size entry is marked missing in some rows and otherwise reads once, few, many or a size class.

J gene: TRBJ2-5
V gene: TRBV5-5
CDR3 length: 19
clone size: few
D gene: -
CDR3 DNA: TGTGCCAGCAGCTCTACCCATTCGGACAGTCAACTTCCACAAGAGACCCAGTACTTC
CDR3 protein: CASSSTHSDSQLPQETQYF

J gene: TRBJ2-1
V gene: TRBV6-6
CDR3 length: 15
clone size: -
D gene: -
CDR3 DNA: TGTGCCAGCAGTAACAAGGGGAGCTCCTACAATGAGCAGTTCTTC
CDR3 protein: CASSNKGSSYNEQFF

J gene: TRBJ2-1
V gene: TRBV29-1
CDR3 length: 13
clone size: few
D gene: TRBD2
CDR3 DNA: TGCAGCGTTGATGCACTAGCGGGAGATGAGCAGTTCTTC
CDR3 protein: CSVDALAGDEQFF

J gene: TRBJ2-1
V gene: TRBV7-9
CDR3 length: 17
clone size: -
D gene: TRBD1
CDR3 DNA: TGTGCCAGCAGCTCCAATTCCGGGACAGGAACATACAATGAGCAGTTCTTC
CDR3 protein: CASSSNSGTGTYNEQFF

J gene: TRBJ2-1
V gene: TRBV4-1
CDR3 length: 16
clone size: few
D gene: TRBD2
CDR3 DNA: TGCGCCAGCAGCCAAGTACTAGCGGGGGGGTTAGATGAGCAGTTCTTC
CDR3 protein: CASSQVLAGGLDEQFF

J gene: TRBJ2-3
V gene: TRBV5-1
CDR3 length: 15
clone size: -
D gene: -
CDR3 DNA: TGCGCCAACAGCTTGATGGGGTCAGGGGCAGATACGCAGTATTTT
CDR3 protein: CANSLMGSGADTQYF

J gene: TRBJ2-1
V gene: TRBV5-6
CDR3 length: 15
clone size: -
D gene: -
CDR3 DNA: TGTGCCAGCAGCTTGGCCAGGGATGACGCCGATGAGCAGTTCTTC
CDR3 protein: CASSLARDDADEQFF

J gene: TRBJ2-1
V gene: TRBV6-2/TRBV6-3
CDR3 length: 15
clone size: -
D gene: TRBD2
CDR3 DNA: TGTGCCAGCACCCTACTAGCGGGGGACCGCGGTGAGCAGTTCTTC
CDR3 protein: CASTLLAGDRGEQFF

J gene: TRBJ1-2
V gene: TRBV6-5
CDR3 length: 14
clone size: many
D gene: -
CDR3 DNA: TGTGCCAGCAGTTACGGGCAGGGAGACTATGGCTACACCTTC
CDR3 protein: CASSYGQGDYGYTF

J gene: TRBJ2-7
V gene: TRBV6-1
CDR3 length: 16
clone size: few
D gene: TRBD1
CDR3 DNA: TGTGCCAGCAGTGACCGTAACGACAGGGGAGGCTACGAGCAGTACTTC
CDR3 protein: CASSDRNDRGGYEQYF

J gene: TRBJ2-5
V gene: TRBV6-6
CDR3 length: 16
clone size: -
D gene: TRBD2
CDR3 DNA: TGTGCCAGCACCTCCTCCGGGGGGGCGTACCAAGAGACCCAGTACTTC
CDR3 protein: CASTSSGGAYQETQYF

J gene: TRBJ2-7
V gene: TRBV7-9
CDR3 length: 15
clone size: few
D gene: TRBD2
CDR3 DNA: TGTGCCAGCAGCTTTTCGACTAGCACCCACTACGAGCAGTACTTC
CDR3 protein: CASSFSTSTHYEQYF

J gene: TRBJ1-1
V gene: TRBV5-5
CDR3 length: 16
clone size: -
D gene: -
CDR3 DNA: TGTGCCAGCAGCCTGCACAGGGTGGGGGAGAACACTGAAGCTTTCTTT
CDR3 protein: CASSLHRVGENTEAFF

J gene: TRBJ2-7
V gene: TRBV6-5
CDR3 length: 16
clone size: -
D gene: -
CDR3 DNA: TGTGCCAGCAGTTACTCAAGGGGGTCCCCCCTCTACGAGCAGTACTTC
CDR3 protein: CASSYSRGSPLYEQYF

J gene: TRBJ2-5
V gene: TRBV7-9
CDR3 length: 14
clone size: many
D gene: -
CDR3 DNA: TGTGCCAGCAGCTTAGGGGAGTACCAAGAGACCCAGTACTTC
CDR3 protein: CASSLGEYQETQYF

J gene: TRBJ2-1
V gene: TRBV6-1
CDR3 length: 13
clone size: -
D gene: -
CDR3 DNA: TGTGCCAGCACGCCCGGGGGTTGGAATGAGCAGTTCTTC
CDR3 protein: CASTPGGWNEQFF

J gene: TRBJ2-3
V gene: TRBV6-5
CDR3 length: 16
clone size: few
D gene: -
CDR3 DNA: TGTGCCAGCAGTTACTCTTCCAGAGGAACCGGAGATACGCAGTATTTT
CDR3 protein: CASSYSSRGTGDTQYF

J gene: TRBJ1-2
V gene: TRBV29-1
CDR3 length: 13
clone size: -
D gene: -
CDR3 DNA: TGCAGCGTTGGTGGGACGGGAGCCTATGGCTACACCTTC
CDR3 protein: CSVGGTGAYGYTF

J gene: TRBJ2-1
V gene: TRBV19
CDR3 length: 11
clone size: -
D gene: -
CDR3 DNA: TGTGCCAGTAGGAGGGGGACCGAGCAGTTCTTC
CDR3 protein: CASRRGTEQFF

J gene: TRBJ2-1
V gene: TRBV12-5
CDR3 length: 14
clone size: -
D gene: -
CDR3 DNA: TGTGCTAGTGGTTCTCCATGGGGGATAAATGAGCAGTTCTTC
CDR3 protein: CASGSPWGINEQFF

J gene: TRBJ1-2
V gene: TRBV7-9
CDR3 length: 11
clone size: few
D gene: -
CDR3 DNA: TGTGCCGGGTTGGGGAACTATGGCTACACCTTC
CDR3 protein: CAGLGNYGYTF

J gene: TRBJ2-7
V gene: TRBV27
CDR3 length: 14
clone size: -
D gene: TRBD2
CDR3 DNA: TGTGCCAGCAGTTTCGTGACTAGCGGCTACGAGCAGTACTTC
CDR3 protein: CASSFVTSGYEQYF

J gene: TRBJ1-2
V gene: TRBV29-1
CDR3 length: 13
clone size: few
D gene: -
CDR3 DNA: TGCAGCGTTGTGGCTGACGGCAACTATGGCTACACCTTC
CDR3 protein: CSVVADGNYGYTF

J gene: TRBJ2-1
V gene: TRBV7-9
CDR3 length: 17
clone size: -
D gene: TRBD2
CDR3 DNA: TGTGCCAGCAGCTTAGTGGCAGCGGGGGGGAGTGAAAATGAGCAGTTCTTC
CDR3 protein: CASSLVAAGGSENEQFF

J gene: TRBJ2-1
V gene: TRBV19
CDR3 length: 16
clone size: -
D gene: -
CDR3 DNA: TGTGCCAGTAGTATCGTCGGGGGAATAAGTGGCAATGAGCAGTTCTTC
CDR3 protein: CASSIVGGISGNEQFF

J gene: TRBJ1-6
V gene: TRBV7-9
CDR3 length: 13
clone size: few
D gene: -
CDR3 DNA: TGTGCCAGCAGCGGCGGGGGGGGCTCACCCCTCCACTTT
CDR3 protein: CASSGGGGSPLHF

J gene: TRBJ2-3
V gene: TRBV6-6
CDR3 length: 17
clone size: -
D gene: -
CDR3 DNA: TGTGCCAGCAGTTACTCGTTGGTTCACGACCACACAGATACGCAGTATTTT
CDR3 protein: CASSYSLVHDHTDTQYF

J gene: TRBJ2-7
V gene: TRBV6-1
CDR3 length: 14
clone size: few
D gene: -
CDR3 DNA: TGTGCCAGCAGTGATCCTGGGGGCAGCTACGAGCAGTACTTC
CDR3 protein: CASSDPGGSYEQYF